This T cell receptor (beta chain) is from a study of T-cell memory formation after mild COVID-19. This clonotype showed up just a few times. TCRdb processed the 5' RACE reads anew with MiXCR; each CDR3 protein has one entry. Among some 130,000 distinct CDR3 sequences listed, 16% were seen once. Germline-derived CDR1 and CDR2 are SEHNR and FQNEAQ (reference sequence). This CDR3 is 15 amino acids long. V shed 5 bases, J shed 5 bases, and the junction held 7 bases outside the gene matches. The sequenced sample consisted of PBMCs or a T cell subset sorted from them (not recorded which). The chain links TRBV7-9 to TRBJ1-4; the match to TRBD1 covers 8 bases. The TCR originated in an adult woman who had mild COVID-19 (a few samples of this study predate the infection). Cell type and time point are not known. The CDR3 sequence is CASSPGQGPNEKLFF. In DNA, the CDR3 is TGTGCCAGCAGCCCCGGACAGGGCCCCAATGAAAAACTGTTTTTT.